What follows are 20 T cell receptor beta chains derived from one specimen sequenced in a study of cytomegalovirus exposure and HLA in healthy donors. Using immunoSEQ multiplex PCR, the repertoire was profiled, and TCRdb retains in-frame clones only, with some absent. In the table there are almost 75,000 clones, approximately 86% of which are singletons. Sequencing was performed on PBMCs. The receptors come from a man younger than 40 in good health and CMV-seronegative.

The chain carries TRBV7-3 and TRBJ1-1; D gene ambiguous. The V gene's germline CDR1 is SGHTA and CDR2 FQGTGA. The CDR3 spans 14 residues. The germline V and J ends were trimmed by 4 bases and 2 bases, with 11 bases remaining between them. CDR3 protein: CASSSVGRNTEAFF. CDR3 DNA: TGTGCCAGCAGCTCCGTCGGTCGTAACACTGAAGCTTTCTTT.

The chain links TRBV2 to TRBJ2-5; maybe TRBD2 (5 bases). The CDR3 length is 12 residues. Trimming shortened V by 6 bases and J by 5 bases, and 10 bases separated the two germline ends. The germline gives CDR1 SNHLY, CDR2 FYNNEI. CDR3 protein: CASRWEYETQYF. CDR3 sequence (DNA): TGTGCCAGCAGGTGGGAGTATGAGACCCAGTACTTC.

CDR3 loop: CASSQVYSGGSGEQYF. The CDR3 coding sequence is TGTGCCAGCAGCCAAGTATATAGCGGGGGGTCAGGCGAGCAGTACTTC. The chain uses TRBV14 and TRBJ2-7, with 10 nucleotides matching TRBD2. CDR3 length equals 16 residues. With V trimmed by 1 base and J by 6 bases, 9 bases remained unmatched. CDR1 SGHDN and CDR2 FVKESK come from the germline V gene.

The chain recombines TRBV27 with TRBJ2-5; 7 positions match TRBD1. CDR1 and CDR2 (germline): MNHEY, SMNVEV (reference sequence). Trimming cost V 6 bases and J 7 bases; bases outside gene matches: 11. The CDR3 is made up of 14 amino acids. The CDR3, as DNA: TGTGCCAGCAGCCTTAGGACAGGATCTTGGACCCAGTACTTC. The encoded protein is CASSLRTGSWTQYF.

The chain is built from TRBV30 and TRBJ1-2; D possibly corresponds to TRBD1 (6 bases). CDR1 GTSNPN and CDR2 SVGIG come from the germline V gene (reference sequence). Trimming pared 1 base from V and 4 bases from J, leaving 13 bases between. This CDR3 comprises 14 residues. The CDR3 region has the DNA TGTGCCTGGAGTGATTTAGGGGACATCTATGGCTACACCTTC. Translated: CAWSDLGDIYGYTF.

The chain carries TRBV5-1 and TRBJ1-6, with D tentatively TRBD1 (6 bases). CDR1 and CDR2 from the germline V gene are SGHRS and YFSETQ. The V end was cut by 0 bases, the J end by 7 bases, with 8 bases between. CDR3 length: 14 amino acids. CDR3 sequence: CASSLGTENSPLHF. CDR3 bases: TGCGCCAGCAGCTTGGGGACAGAGAATTCACCCCTCCACTTT.

The V gene is TRBV28, the J gene TRBJ2-2; the match to TRBD2 covers 7 bases. CDR3 size: 14 residues. Germline V gene sequence: CDR1 MDHEN, CDR2 SYDVKM. V was pared by 3 bases and J by 3 bases, with 1 base of the junction left unmatched. The CDR3 region is CASSFAGDTGELFF. The CDR3 region has the DNA TGTGCCAGCAGTTTTGCGGGGGACACCGGGGAGCTGTTTTTT.

The chain combines TRBV29-1 with TRBJ2-2; tentative D call: TRBD1 (7 bases). V lost 5 bases, J lost 6 bases, and 19 bases lay in between. There are 15 residues in the CDR3. Germline V CDR1 and CDR2: SQVTM, ANQGSEA. CDR3 nucleotide sequence: TGCAGCGTTCCAGGGGGGTCGTTGGACGCCGGGGAGCTGTTTTTT. It codes for CSVPGGSLDAGELFF.

The chain employs TRBV15 and TRBJ2-1; 8 nucleotides align to TRBD2. Germline V gene lookup returns CDR1 LNHNV and CDR2 YYDKDF (reference sequence). CDR3 length: 15 amino acids. The ends lost 3 bases at V and 6 bases at J; junction bases unmatched: 7. The CDR3: CATSSGREGGNEQFF. The CDR3 coding sequence is TGTGCCACCAGCAGCGGGAGGGAGGGGGGCAATGAGCAGTTCTTC.

The sample holds one count of this clone. This rearrangement joins TRBV23-1 to TRBJ1-2, with TRBD1 matching over 7 bases. TRBV23-1 is reported as an ORF; its role is uncertain. V gave up 2 bases and J gave up 8 bases; unmatched junction bases: 5. The CDR3 consists of 13 residues. CDR3 bases: TGCGCCAGCAGTCAAAACAGGGACAGCGGCTACACCTTC. Residues: CASSQNRDSGYTF.

V and J are TRBV4-1 and TRBJ2-5; 9 bases align to TRBD1. Unmatched junction bases numbered 3, after V lost 2 bases and J lost 5 bases. CDR1 is MGHRA, CDR2 YSYEKL, per germline. The CDR3 has 14 residues. CDR3 nucleotides: TGCGCCAGCAGCCAAACAGGGGGCGGGGAGACCCAGTACTTC. Translated, it gives CASSQTGGGETQYF.

This clone was counted between two and nine times. The chain joins TRBV4-3 to TRBJ2-1; the D gene is possibly TRBD2 (6 bases). This CDR3 is 16 amino acids long. Germline lookup yields CDR1 LGHNA and CDR2 YSLEER. Trimming pared 2 bases from V and 0 bases from J, leaving 11 bases between. In DNA form, the CDR3 reads TGCGCCAGCAGCCAAATAGCGGCGAGCTCCTACAATGAGCAGTTCTTC. This codes for CASSQIAASSYNEQFF.

The chain is built from TRBV7-2 and TRBJ2-5; TRBD1 aligns across 8 bases. The CDR3 totals 14 residues. The V segment lost 4 bases and the J segment 5 bases; nucleotides outside the gene matches: 6. CDR1 SGHTA and CDR2 FQGNSA come from the germline V gene. This chain's CDR3 is CASSSPDRVETQYF. The CDR3 bases are TGTGCCAGCAGCTCCCCGGACAGGGTTGAGACCCAGTACTTC.

The chain recombines TRBV7-9 with TRBJ2-3; TRBD1 matches 8 bases. Germline V CDR1 and CDR2: SEHNR, FQNEAQ (reference sequence). Germline trimming cut 3 bases from V and 6 bases from J; bases unmatched to any gene: 5. The CDR3 is made up of 14 amino acids. The CDR3 sequence: CASSFRTGSDTQYF. The CDR3 DNA reads TGTGCCAGCAGCTTCAGGACAGGGTCCGATACGCAGTATTTT. The entire variable domain, with the rest obtained from reference TRBV7-9 and TRBJ2-3, is as follows: DTGVSQNPRHKITKRGQNVTFRCDPISEHNRLYWYRQTLGQGPEFLTYFQNEAQLEKSRLLSDRFSAERPKGSFSTLEIQRTEQGDSAMYLCASSFRTGSDTQYFGPGTRLTVL.

This clone was seen only once. The chain links TRBV4-3 to TRBJ1-2; perhaps TRBD1 as D (5 bases). The CDR3 contains 15 residues. The ends were cut back, 0 bases at V and 2 bases at J, with 10 bases in the middle. Germline V gene sequence: CDR1 LGHNA, CDR2 YSLEER. DNA of the CDR3: TGCGCCAGCAGCCAAGATGCGAAGGGGAACTATGGCTACACCTTC. As protein: CASSQDAKGNYGYTF.

This chain links TRBV9 with TRBJ1-4, with unresolved D. V was clipped by 3 bases and J by 0 bases, with 9 bases between them. The CDR3 totals 15 residues. Germline-derived CDR1 and CDR2 are SGDLS and YYNGEE. The CDR3 spells CASSDGLATNEKLFF. The CDR3 DNA reads as TGTGCCAGCAGCGACGGACTTGCAACTAATGAAAAACTGTTTTTT.

DNA of the CDR3: TGTGCCAGTAGTCCGGACAAGTCTGAGGGCTACACCTTC. This translates into CASSPDKSEGYTF. The J gene is TRBJ1-2, the V gene TRBV19; D is perhaps TRBD1 (5 bases). The CDR3 has 13 residues. Germline V gene data show CDR1 as LNHDA and CDR2 as SQIVND (reference sequence). V lost 5 bases and J 8 bases, leaving 15 bases between the germline ends.

Regarding this clone: A read error may account for a junction end that differs from germline. The rearrangement links TRBV28 to TRBJ1-1; D gene ambiguous. The CDR3 is 12 residues long. Germline V gene lookup returns CDR1 MDHEN and CDR2 SYDVKM. Here the CDR3 DNA reads TGTGCCAGCAGTTTCTTCACACACCCGGGTTCGTTT. Translation: CASSFFTHPGSF. The entire variable domain, with the rest obtained from reference TRBV28 and TRBJ1-1, is as follows: DVKVTQSSRYLVKRTGEKVFLECVQDMDHENMFWYRQDPGLGLRLIYFSYDVKMKEKGDIPEGYSVSREKKERFSLILESASTNQTSMYLCASSFFTHPGSFGQGTRLTVV.

This chain links TRBV11-3 with TRBJ2-3; D perhaps matches TRBD1 (6 bases). The germline V gene encodes CDR1 SGHNT and CDR2 YENEEA. V gave up 5 bases and J gave up 1 base, with 19 bases separating them. This CDR3 has 17 amino acids. CDR3 region: CASSPKPWAGGTDTQYF. The DNA of the CDR3 is TGTGCCAGCAGCCCCAAACCCTGGGCAGGGGGCACAGATACGCAGTATTTT. The full variable domain, rest sourced from reference TRBV11-3 and TRBJ2-3, is EAGVVQSPRYKIIEKKQPVAFWCNPISGHNTLYWYLQNLGQGPELLIRYENEEAVDDSQLPKDRFSAERLKGVDSTLKIQPAELGDSAVYLCASSPKPWAGGTDTQYFGPGTRLTVL.

The genes are TRBV18 and TRBJ1-2; 9 nucleotides line up with TRBD1. The germline CDR1 and CDR2 sequences are KGHSH and LQKENI. The CDR3 sequence is 13 residues long. The V and J ends lost 3 bases and 9 bases, in that order; junction bases with no gene match: 5. The CDR3 protein is CASSPRTGDRYTF. The CDR3 DNA reads as TGTGCCAGCTCACCTCGGACAGGGGATCGCTACACCTTC.